The 25 T cell receptor beta chains presented below share a single source sample, sequenced in a study of blood T cell repertoires in COVID-19. Repertoires were generated with immunoSEQ multiplex PCR, while TCRdb's copy carries only in-frame clones and drops some. This table holds about 300,000 clones, roughly 90% found once. Sequencing was performed on peripheral blood. Every receptor here comes from a man between 18 and 29 years old who had recovered from COVID-19.

This clone appeared once. The V and J genes are TRBV3-1 (or the pseudogene TRBV3-2) and TRBJ2-7; perhaps TRBD2 as D (5 bases). Between the trimmed V and J ends, which lost 1 base and 6 bases, there was a span of 16 bases. Germline assignment: CDR1 LGHDT and CDR2 YNNKEL (reference sequence). CDR3 length: 15 residues. The CDR3 is CASSQGLTLVTEQYF. The CDR3 DNA is TGTGCCAGCAGCCAAGGACTAACCCTAGTAACCGAGCAGTACTTC.

This chain links TRBV7-2 with TRBJ1-4; D perhaps matches TRBD1 (5 bases). Trimming shortened V by 2 bases and J by 14 bases, and 18 bases separated the two germline ends. The CDR3 covers 14 residues. The germline CDR1 and CDR2 sequences are SGHTA and FQGNSA. CDR3 in DNA: TGTGCCAGCAGCTTAAGTCCGTGGGGGGTAGGGCTGTTTTTT. Its protein product is CASSLSPWGVGLFF.

The CDR3 DNA sequence: TGTGCCAGTAGTCCATGGACACTACCAGTTAGCTCTGGAAACACCATATATTTT. Its translation is CASSPWTLPVSSGNTIYF. The J gene is TRBJ1-3, the V gene TRBV19, with D possibly TRBD1 on 5 matching bases. The CDR3 has 18 residues. CDR1 is LNHDA and CDR2 is SQIVND in the germline V gene (reference sequence). V lost 5 bases and J 0 bases, leaving 20 bases between the germline ends.

V gene TRBV23-1 combines with J gene TRBJ1-3; a weak D match, TRBD1 (6 bases). TRBV23-1 is classed as an ORF, of uncertain function. CDR3 length: 14 residues. V lost 5 bases and J lost 4, with 12 bases in between. This chain's CDR3 is CASSKTTGGNTIYF. The CDR3, as DNA: TGCGCCAGCAGTAAAACGACAGGAGGAAACACCATATATTTT.

The genes are TRBV6-5 and TRBJ1-2; D possibly corresponds to TRBD1 (5 bases). The germline V gene encodes CDR1 MNHEY and CDR2 SVGAGI. This CDR3 spans 15 amino acids. The V end was cut by 4 bases, the J end by 4 bases, with 16 bases between. The CDR3 DNA sequence: TGTGCCAGCAGTTCGGTAGGGGCGGGAGGCTATGGCTACACCTTC. Translated: CASSSVGAGGYGYTF.

The rearrangement joins TRBV6-5 to TRBJ2-1, with 9 bases aligning to TRBD1. The ends lost 10 bases at V and 5 bases at J; junction bases unmatched: 9. This CDR3 has 14 amino acids. CDR1 is MNHEY, CDR2 SVGAGI, per germline. Here the CDR3 DNA reads TGTGCCACCTACCGGGACAGGGTGGACAATGAGCAGTTCTTC. It encodes CATYRDRVDNEQFF.

The J gene is TRBJ2-6, the V gene TRBV5-1, with a possible D match to TRBD1 (6 bases). This CDR3 is built from 16 residues. V dropped 0 bases and J dropped 0 bases, with 7 bases sitting between them. Germline CDR1 and CDR2: SGHRS and YFSETQ. The CDR3 DNA sequence: TGCGCCAGCAGCTTGGCAGGGGCCTCTGGGGCCAACGTCCTGACTTTC. As protein: CASSLAGASGANVLTF.

This chain uses TRBV2 with TRBJ1-1; 7 bases match TRBD1. V shed 8 bases, J shed 5 bases, and the junction held 8 bases outside the gene matches. Per germline, CDR1 SNHLY and CDR2 FYNNEI. The length of the CDR3 is 13 residues. CDR3 in amino acids: CASGGTVSTEAFF. The CDR3, as DNA: TGTGCCAGCGGGGGGACAGTCAGTACTGAAGCTTTCTTT.

V is TRBV4-3 and J is TRBJ2-7; 11 positions match TRBD2. V gave up 2 bases and J gave up 2 bases; unmatched junction bases: 2. This CDR3 spans 15 amino acids. CDR1 and CDR2 from the germline V gene are LGHNA and YSLEER. The CDR3 sequence: CASSQLAGGTYEQYF. The CDR3 DNA sequence: TGCGCCAGCAGCCAACTAGCGGGGGGCACCTACGAGCAGTACTTC.

This chain links TRBV30 with TRBJ1-2; TRBD1 aligns across 11 bases. Unmatched junction bases numbered 5, after V lost 5 bases and J lost 3 bases. Germline-derived CDR1 and CDR2 are GTSNPN and SVGIG (reference sequence). The CDR3 contains 14 residues. The CDR3 sequence: CAWEGQGVDYGYTF. The DNA of the CDR3 is TGTGCCTGGGAGGGACAGGGGGTAGACTATGGCTACACCTTC.

This clone has a single count. The chain combines TRBV7-3 with TRBJ2-1, with TRBD1 matching 8 bases. Germline values: CDR1 SGHTA, CDR2 FQGTGA. J was trimmed by 0 bases and V by 5 bases; bases with no gene match: 3. The CDR3 runs 15 residues. CDR3 sequence (DNA): TGTGCCAGCAGCCAGGGGGCTAGCTCCTACAATGAGCAGTTCTTC. Encoded protein: CASSQGASSYNEQFF. Filled out from reference TRBV7-3 and TRBJ2-1, the complete variable domain reads GAGVSQTPSNKVTEKGKYVELRCDPISGHTALYWYRQSLGQGPEFLIYFQGTGAADDSGLPNDRFFAVRPEGSVSTLKIQRTERGDSAVYLCASSQGASSYNEQFFGPGTRLTVL.

V usage is TRBV7-9 and J usage is TRBJ2-1; D remains ambiguous. The CDR3 has 13 amino acids. Per the germline V gene, CDR1 is SEHNR and CDR2 is FQNEAQ (reference sequence). Trimming shortened V by 1 base and J by 7 bases, and 8 bases separated the two germline ends. The CDR3 nucleotides are TGTGCCAGCAGCTTAGAGCCAGGAAATGAGCAGTTCTTC. Its translation is CASSLEPGNEQFF.

The chain recombines TRBV7-6 with TRBJ2-6; no reliable D call. Germline loops: CDR1 SGHVS, CDR2 FNYEAQ. The V gene lost 5 bases and the J gene lost 0 bases, with 8 bases spanning the gap. This CDR3 has 15 amino acids. The CDR3 coding sequence is TGTGCCAGCAGCGGAGATCTCTCTGGGGCCAACGTCCTGACTTTC. This encodes CASSGDLSGANVLTF. The full variable domain, its missing parts supplied by reference TRBV7-6 and TRBJ2-6, is GAGVSQSPRYKVTKRGQDVALRCDPISGHVSLYWYRQALGQGPEFLTYFNYEAQQDKSGLPNDRFSAERPEGSISTLTIQRTEQRDSAMYRCASSGDLSGANVLTFGAGSRLTVL.

The chain has TRBV19 and TRBJ2-3; 12 positions match TRBD1. The J segment lost 4 bases and the V segment lost 5 bases, leaving 7 bases of the junction unmatched. In germline, CDR1 is LNHDA, CDR2 SQIVND (reference sequence). The CDR3 covers 16 residues. CDR3 protein: CASSASGTGGSDTQYF. CDR3 sequence (DNA): TGTGCCAGTAGTGCCTCCGGGACAGGGGGCTCAGATACGCAGTATTTT. The entire variable domain, with the rest obtained from reference TRBV19 and TRBJ2-3, is as follows: DGGITQSPKYLFRKEGQNVTLSCEQNLNHDAMYWYRQDPGQGLRLIYYSQIVNDFQKGDIAEGYSVSREKKESFPLTVTSAQKNPTAFYLCASSASGTGGSDTQYFGPGTRLTVL.

The V gene is TRBV4-2, the J gene TRBJ1-5; TRBD1 aligns across 7 bases. In germline, CDR1 is LGHNA, CDR2 YNFKEQ. The CDR3 consists of 17 residues. V shed 0 bases, J shed 3 bases, and the junction held 8 bases outside the gene matches. CDR3 loop: CASSQESTRGLNQPQHF. CDR3 bases: TGTGCCAGCAGCCAAGAATCTACTAGGGGGCTCAATCAGCCCCAGCATTTT.

The chain couples TRBV5-8 to TRBJ2-3; D unclear. Germline CDR1 is SGHTS and CDR2 is YDEGEE. The V gene lost 0 bases and the J gene lost 2 bases, with 10 bases spanning the gap. There are 15 residues in the CDR3. The CDR3 sequence: CASSLGDTYTDTQYF. In DNA form, the CDR3 reads TGTGCCAGCAGCTTGGGAGACACATACACAGATACGCAGTATTTT.

The V and J genes are TRBV4-2 and TRBJ2-7; 8 positions match TRBD1. Germline V gene sequence: CDR1 LGHNA, CDR2 YNFKEQ. Unmatched junction bases numbered 8, after V lost 5 bases and J lost 2 bases. The CDR3 runs to 15 residues. CDR3 nucleotides: TGTGCCAGCAGCTACCGGACAGGGCCCCCCTACGAGCAGTACTTC. Encoded protein: CASSYRTGPPYEQYF.

The chain couples TRBV7-8 to TRBJ2-1, with D possibly matching TRBD2 (6 bases). Trimming stripped 5 bases from V and 1 base from J, with 15 bases between. Germline CDR1 is SGHVS and CDR2 is FQNEAQ. The CDR3 consists of 16 residues. In DNA form, the CDR3 reads TGTGCCAGCAGCCAGACGGGGGTTCCGTCCTACAATGAGCAGTTCTTC. Residues: CASSQTGVPSYNEQFF.

This clone was seen only a few times. The CDR3 region is CASSLTRGSAGELFF. The CDR3 DNA reads as TGTGCCAGCAGCTTAACGCGAGGCTCGGCCGGGGAGCTGTTTTTT. This chain uses TRBV7-3 with TRBJ2-2, with D unclear. The ends were cut back, 0 bases at V and 6 bases at J, with 11 bases in the middle. The CDR3 loop spans 15 amino acids. Germline CDR1 reads SGHTA; CDR2 reads FQGTGA.

In its sample, this clone was seen a few times. The chain has TRBV6-5 and TRBJ1-1; D might be TRBD1 (5 bases). The CDR3 length is 13 residues. Trimming removed 5 bases at V and 4 bases at J, with 11 bases between. Germline assignment: CDR1 MNHEY and CDR2 SVGAGI. The CDR3 spells CASSRRRGTEAFF. In nucleotides, the CDR3 is TGTGCCAGCAGTCGCCGGAGGGGCACTGAAGCTTTCTTT.

The CDR3 loop reads CASSTTDYSNQPQHF. In nucleotides, the CDR3 is TGTGCCAGTAGTACGACAGATTATAGCAATCAGCCCCAGCATTTT. The chain recombines TRBV19 with TRBJ1-5, with a weak D call TRBD1 (5 bases). Trimming removed 4 bases at V and 0 bases at J, with 10 bases between. The germline V gene has CDR1 LNHDA and CDR2 SQIVND (reference sequence). The CDR3 runs to 15 residues.

V is TRBV15 and J is TRBJ2-1; 14 nucleotides align to TRBD2. The CDR3 length is 17 residues. The germline V gene encodes CDR1 LNHNV and CDR2 YYDKDF (reference sequence). After removal of 4 bases from V and 5 bases from J, the junction contained 7 bases not matched to a gene. Here the CDR3 DNA reads TGTGCCACCAGCACCGAGCCGGGACTAGCGGGGGACAATGAGCAGTTCTTC. This gives the protein CATSTEPGLAGDNEQFF.

This chain connects TRBV10-3 to TRBJ1-1, with a possible D match to TRBD1 (5 bases). CDR1 ENHRY and CDR2 SYGVKD come from the germline V gene. The V end lost 7 bases, the J end lost 1 base, and 13 bases lay between the germline ends. The CDR3 loop spans 14 amino acids. The CDR3 bases are TGTGCCATCACCCCAGGGCCTGAGAACACTGAAGCTTTCTTT. It encodes CAITPGPENTEAFF.

The rearrangement joins TRBV3-1 (or the pseudogene TRBV3-2) to TRBJ2-7, with TRBD2 matching over 13 bases. The CDR3 spans 14 residues. V gave up 4 bases and J gave up 5 bases; unmatched junction bases: 2. Germline V CDR1 and CDR2: LGHDT, YNNKEL (reference sequence). In DNA, the CDR3 is TGTGCCAGCAGCCTCGGACTAGCGGGAGACGAGCAGTACTTC. This encodes CASSLGLAGDEQYF.

On this clone itself: Distinct nucleotide sequences in the sample also encode this CDR3. CDR3 DNA sequence: TGTGCCAGCAGTTCCGGACAGGGAGGGTACGAGCAGTACTTC. Residues: CASSSGQGGYEQYF. The chain joins TRBV6-5 to TRBJ2-7; weak D call: TRBD1 (8 bases). Germline V gene sequence: CDR1 MNHEY, CDR2 SVGAGI. This CDR3 has 14 amino acids. The V end lost 4 bases, the J end lost 4 bases, and 14 bases lay between the germline ends.